Below, 29 T cell receptor beta chains from the same sample are listed, as sequenced in a study of blood T cell repertoires in COVID-19. The method was immunoSEQ multiplex PCR; TCRdb's version includes in-frame clones alone and lacks a portion of them. The sample lists about 95,000 clones; 85% to 95% were seen once. What was sequenced was peripheral blood. The source is a woman between 50 and 59 years old in a cohort sampled during active COVID-19.

The chain is built from TRBV3-1 (or the pseudogene TRBV3-2) and TRBJ1-4; D may be TRBD1 (5 bases). CDR3 length: 14 residues. From germline, CDR1 is LGHDT and CDR2 YNNKEL (reference sequence). The V end lost 3 bases, the J end lost 5 bases, and 10 bases lay between the germline ends. In DNA, the CDR3 is TGTGCCAGCAGCCAGACAGATGGCAATGAAAAACTGTTTTTT. Protein product: CASSQTDGNEKLFF.

This rearrangement joins TRBV7-2 to TRBJ1-1; unclear D gene. The length of the CDR3 is 14 residues. Germline assignment: CDR1 SGHTA and CDR2 FQGNSA. With 5 bases removed from V and 3 bases from J, the gap between germline ends came to 13 bases. The CDR3 sequence is CASSTGREYTEAFF. The CDR3 DNA reads as TGTGCCAGCAGCACCGGGAGGGAATACACTGAAGCTTTCTTT.

The chain is built from TRBV6-6 and TRBJ1-5; 10 bases map to TRBD1. With V trimmed by 5 bases and J by 7 bases, 5 bases remained unmatched. Germline V gives CDR1 MNHNY, CDR2 SVGAGI (reference sequence). This CDR3 contains 14 residues. CDR3 region: CASSGTGDGQPQHF. As DNA, the CDR3 is TGTGCCAGCAGTGGGACAGGGGACGGACAGCCCCAGCATTTT.

The chain links TRBV5-1 to TRBJ1-4, with D unclear. CDR1 and CDR2 from the germline V gene are SGHRS and YFSETQ. This CDR3 comprises 14 residues. Deletions cut 6 bases from V and 7 bases from J, with 16 bases between. CDR3 sequence reads: CASKEQGFGEKLFF. In DNA, the CDR3 is TGCGCCAGCAAGGAGCAAGGATTCGGTGAAAAACTGTTTTTT.

The chain has TRBV3-1 (or the pseudogene TRBV3-2) and TRBJ2-3; 8 bases align to TRBD2. The V gene end was trimmed by 3 bases and the J gene end by 4 bases; junction bases not matched to a gene: 3. The CDR3 is 14 amino acids. CDR1 and CDR2 (germline): LGHDT, YNNKEL (reference sequence). This CDR3 is CASSQGGLADTQYF. CDR3 sequence (DNA): TGTGCCAGCAGCCAGGGGGGACTAGCAGATACGCAGTATTTT.

The J gene is TRBJ2-7, the V gene TRBV7-9; 9 nucleotides line up with TRBD1. The CDR3 contains 13 residues. Trimming at V came to 5 bases and at J to 7 bases, leaving 6 bases not matched to a gene. Germline V lookup: CDR1 SEHNR, CDR2 FQNEAQ (reference sequence). CDR3 DNA sequence: TGTGCCAGCAGCAACGGACAGGGGAAAGAGCAGTACTTC. This codes for CASSNGQGKEQYF.

This chain uses TRBV10-2 with TRBJ2-3, with 11 nucleotides matching TRBD1. The V segment lost 2 bases and the J segment 5 bases; nucleotides outside the gene matches: 3. The germline gives CDR1 WSHSY, CDR2 SAAADI. CDR3 length: 15 residues. CDR3 nucleotide sequence: TGCGCCAGCAGTGAGGGACAGGGGGCAGAAGATACGCAGTATTTT. It specifies CASSEGQGAEDTQYF.

The V and J genes are TRBV3-1 (or the pseudogene TRBV3-2) and TRBJ2-6; D remains ambiguous. Trimming removed 4 bases from V and 0 bases from J, with 10 bases in between. Germline CDR1 and CDR2: LGHDT and YNNKEL (reference sequence). The CDR3 consists of 16 residues. The CDR3 spells CASSLPLTSGANVLTF. The DNA of the CDR3 is TGTGCCAGCAGCCTCCCCCTAACCTCTGGGGCCAACGTCCTGACTTTC.

V usage is TRBV6-5 and J usage is TRBJ2-7; 12 nucleotides line up with TRBD2. The CDR3 loop spans 13 amino acids. The germline CDR1 and CDR2 sequences are MNHEY and SVGAGI. V was clipped by 9 bases and J by 2 bases; unmatched bases: 2. CDR3 coding DNA: TGTGCCAGTAGACTAGCGGGAGCCTACGAGCAGTACTTC. It codes for CASRLAGAYEQYF.

This rearrangement joins TRBV5-1 to TRBJ2-5; 10 bases fit TRBD1. CDR1 is SGHRS and CDR2 is YFSETQ in the germline V gene. V lost 0 bases and J lost 5; bases outside the gene matches: 4. CDR3 length: 15 amino acids. The CDR3 protein is CASSLGQGAMETQYF. The DNA of the CDR3 is TGCGCCAGCAGCTTGGGACAGGGGGCGATGGAGACCCAGTACTTC.

This clone turned up a few times. This chain joins TRBV4-1 and TRBJ1-2; perhaps TRBD1 as D (5 bases). The CDR3 has 13 amino acids. With 0 bases removed from V and 7 bases from J, the gap between germline ends came to 9 bases. Germline V CDR1 and CDR2: MGHRA, YSYEKL. The DNA of the CDR3 is TGCGCCAGCAGCCAAGATAGGAGGGGTGGCTACACCTTC. Translation: CASSQDRRGGYTF.

The sample holds one count of this clone. The V and J genes are TRBV5-6 and TRBJ1-1; D ambiguous. Trimming stripped 2 bases from V and 1 base from J, with 9 bases between. Germline CDR1 reads SGHDT; CDR2 reads YYEEEE. The CDR3 totals 14 residues. The CDR3 is CASSFMGRNTEAFF. CDR3 nucleotide sequence: TGTGCCAGCAGCTTTATGGGGAGGAACACTGAAGCTTTCTTT.

The rearrangement uses TRBV5-6 and TRBJ2-3; perhaps TRBD1 as D (6 bases). Germline V CDR1 and CDR2: SGHDT, YYEEEE. This CDR3 spans 15 amino acids. V dropped 0 bases and J dropped 0 bases, with 8 bases sitting between them. The CDR3 nucleotides are TGTGCCAGCAGCTTGGCCAGGGGAAGCACAGATACGCAGTATTTT. It encodes CASSLARGSTDTQYF. The full variable domain, completed using reference TRBV5-6 and TRBJ2-3, is DAGVTQSPTHLIKTRGQQVTLRCSPKSGHDTVSWYQQALGQGPQFIFQYYEEEERQRGNFPDRFSGHQFPNYSSELNVNALLLGDSALYLCASSLARGSTDTQYFGPGTRLTVL.

The gene calls are TRBV6-6 and TRBJ2-3; 8 bases match TRBD2. The CDR3 has 14 residues. CDR1 is MNHNY, CDR2 SVGAGI, per germline (reference sequence). V trimming: 6 bases; J trimming: 6 bases; junction bases outside the gene matches: 8. CDR3 sequence: CASRRAGGSDTQYF. CDR3 bases: TGTGCCAGCAGACGGGCGGGGGGCTCGGATACGCAGTATTTT.

V usage is TRBV6-5 and J usage is TRBJ1-1; 10 bases match TRBD1. Trimming removed 2 bases from V and 3 bases from J; junction bases left unmatched: 6. This CDR3 has 16 residues. Germline V gene data show CDR1 as MNHEY and CDR2 as SVGAGI. CDR3: CASSYRTGGLDTEAFF. Here the CDR3 DNA reads TGTGCCAGCAGTTACCGGACAGGGGGTTTGGACACTGAAGCTTTCTTT.

The chain couples TRBV19 to TRBJ1-4, with 10 bases lining up with TRBD1. CDR3 length: 15 residues. The trim removed 7 bases at V and 8 bases at J, leaving 10 bases unmatched. Germline V lookup: CDR1 LNHDA, CDR2 SQIVND (reference sequence). The CDR3 DNA is TGTGCCAGTACCGCCCCCGGGACAGGGGTCGAAAAACTGTTTTTT. This encodes CASTAPGTGVEKLFF.

The genes are TRBV7-9 and TRBJ1-1; a weak D match, TRBD1 (5 bases). The germline V gene encodes CDR1 SEHNR and CDR2 FQNEAQ (reference sequence). There are 15 residues in the CDR3. V lost 5 bases, J lost 0 bases, and 13 bases lay in between. The CDR3 protein is CASSPKEGMNTEAFF. CDR3 bases: TGTGCCAGCAGCCCCAAGGAGGGGATGAACACTGAAGCTTTCTTT.

The chain links TRBV5-1 to TRBJ1-5; 7 bases are shared with TRBD1. Germline CDR1 is SGHRS and CDR2 is YFSETQ. The J segment lost 3 bases and the V segment lost 4 bases, leaving 4 bases of the junction unmatched. The CDR3 consists of 14 residues. The CDR3, as DNA: TGCGCCAGCAGCCCGACAGGGAACAATCAGCCCCAGCATTTT. Amino acids: CASSPTGNNQPQHF.

In its sample, this clone was seen once. The chain has TRBV18 and TRBJ2-1, with TRBD2 matching 7 bases. The CDR3 consists of 12 residues. Germline CDR1 KGHSH, CDR2 LQKENI. The V segment lost 8 bases and the J segment 12 bases; nucleotides outside the gene matches: 10. The CDR3 bases are TGTGCCAGCCAAGACATGGGGGGGAGGCAGTTCTTC. It yields the protein CASQDMGGRQFF.

V and J are TRBV28 and TRBJ1-5; D is undetermined. V dropped 1 base and J dropped 2 bases, with 9 bases sitting between them. From germline, CDR1 is MDHEN and CDR2 SYDVKM. The CDR3 has 15 amino acids. The CDR3 here is CASSLFRGGNQPQHF. Written as DNA, the CDR3 is TGTGCCAGCAGTTTATTTCGGGGTGGCAATCAGCCCCAGCATTTT.

V usage is TRBV5-4 and J usage is TRBJ1-2; D unclear. In germline, CDR1 is SGHNT, CDR2 YYREEE (reference sequence). The CDR3 length is 12 residues. V was trimmed by 3 bases and J by 0 bases, leaving 3 bases between them. CDR3 protein: CASSSTNYGYTF. The DNA of the CDR3 is TGTGCCAGCAGCTCAACTAACTATGGCTACACCTTC.

V and J are TRBV9 and TRBJ1-4; maybe TRBD1 (6 bases). Germline V gene lookup returns CDR1 SGDLS and CDR2 YYNGEE. CDR3 length: 14 amino acids. The V and J ends lost 5 bases and 3 bases respectively, with 11 bases between them. CDR3 region: CASSATGSNEKLFF. The CDR3 DNA reads as TGTGCCAGCAGTGCGACAGGTTCTAATGAAAAACTGTTTTTT.

This chain uses TRBV7-8 with TRBJ2-4; 8 positions match TRBD2. There are 17 residues in the CDR3. The V segment lost 8 bases and the J segment 0 bases; nucleotides outside the gene matches: 12. The V gene's germline CDR1 is SGHVS and CDR2 FQNEAQ. The DNA for the CDR3 is TGTGCCAGCTCCCGGACTAGCCGGCCGATAGCCAAAAACATTCAGTACTTC. Translating gives CASSRTSRPIAKNIQYF.

The V gene is TRBV5-1, the J gene TRBJ2-5; D remains ambiguous. Germline V gene data show CDR1 as SGHRS and CDR2 as YFSETQ. The germline V and J ends were trimmed by 4 bases and 2 bases, with 12 bases remaining between them. This CDR3 contains 14 residues. The CDR3 bases are TGCGCCAGCAGCACTAATGGCCAGCAAGAGACCCAGTACTTC. It is translated as CASSTNGQQETQYF.

The chain employs TRBV19 and TRBJ1-2; possibly TRBD1 for D (6 bases). Germline values: CDR1 LNHDA, CDR2 SQIVND (reference sequence). The CDR3 loop spans 15 amino acids. V lost 6 bases to trimming and J lost 5 bases, with 19 bases between them. Here the CDR3 reads CASSETDKGVYGYTF. The CDR3 DNA reads as TGTGCCAGTAGCGAGACAGATAAGGGGGTTTATGGCTACACCTTC.

The rearrangement links TRBV27 to TRBJ1-6, with D possibly being TRBD1 (6 bases). Trimming pared 11 bases from V and 8 bases from J, leaving 16 bases between. Germline V lookup: CDR1 MNHEY, CDR2 SMNVEV (reference sequence). This CDR3 region has 13 residues. The CDR3 region is CALAANRDSPLHF. The CDR3 region has the DNA TGTGCCCTAGCCGCGAACAGGGATTCACCCCTCCACTTT.

The V and J genes are TRBV19 and TRBJ2-7, with D unresolved. The CDR3 loop spans 14 amino acids. CDR1 is LNHDA, CDR2 SQIVND, per germline (reference sequence). Between the trimmed V and J ends, which lost 3 bases and 2 bases, there was a span of 11 bases. The DNA for the CDR3 is TGTGCCAGTAGTATCCACAGTCTAACCTACGAGCAGTACTTC. Its protein is CASSIHSLTYEQYF.

The chain links TRBV12-3 or TRBV12-4 to TRBJ2-2, with D possibly matching TRBD1 (6 bases). V lost 6 bases and J 6 bases, leaving 11 bases between the germline ends. There are 13 residues in the CDR3. CDR3 in amino acids: CASSRGGSGELFF. The CDR3 region has the DNA TGTGCCAGCAGCCGAGGGGGTTCCGGGGAGCTGTTTTTT.

The chain has TRBV5-1 and TRBJ2-5, with a weak D call TRBD1 (6 bases). Trimming shortened V by 1 base and J by 5 bases, and 12 bases separated the two germline ends. Germline values: CDR1 SGHRS, CDR2 YFSETQ. This CDR3 has 14 residues. The CDR3 reads CASSLTGKDETQYF. The CDR3 region has the DNA TGCGCCAGCAGCTTGACAGGGAAGGACGAGACCCAGTACTTC. Full variable domain (remainder filled in from reference TRBV5-1 and TRBJ2-5): KAGVTQTPRYLIKTRGQQVTLSCSPISGHRSVSWYQQTPGQGLQFLFEYFSETQRNKGNFPGRFSGRQFSNSRSEMNVSTLELGDSALYLCASSLTGKDETQYFGPGTRLLVL.